This T cell receptor beta chain was recovered during a study of a mutant IDH1 vaccine in newly diagnosed glioma. Only in-frame clones appear in the TCRdb table, and some are missing; sequencing was by immunoSEQ multiplex PCR. The top ten clones hold about 30% of a sample with more than 30,000 clones, around 82% of them seen once. The time point here: week 47, end of study. Doses consisted of 300 ug of mutant IDH1 20-mer peptide each, paired with topical imiquimod. A word on this clone: Its antigen remains unidentified.

The CDR3 has 17 residues. V dropped 5 bases and J dropped 2; count of bases not matched to a gene: 11. Germline CDR1 reads ENHRY; CDR2 reads SYGVKD. Source: PBMCs, taken from a glioma patient whose treatment included an IDH1 peptide vaccine. The TCR was taken from a man aged 25 to 40 with glioma. This rearrangement joins TRBV10-3 to TRBJ2-1, with 8 bases fitting TRBD2. The chain's CDR3 is CAISPGGGGPTYNEQFF. DNA of the CDR3: TGTGCCATCAGTCCCGGGGGGGGAGGGCCAACCTACAATGAGCAGTTCTTC.